A selection of T cell receptor beta chains follows, all from one sample in a study of T cells expressing NK-cell markers. TCRdb re-analyzed the 5' RACE reads; it lists each CDR3 protein once, without DNA. The data include 200,000 to 300,000 distinct CDR3 sequences; the top ten clones carry about 0.4%. Sample: blood T cells: a sorted CD56 or NKG2C T cell subset, CD4+ or CD8+ T cells, or bulk PBMC T cells (not recorded which). These receptor sequences come from a man between 18 and 29 years old in good health. Each CDR3 is given with its conserved first and last residue. Fields, in order: CDR3 protein, V gene, CDR3 length, J gene.

cdr3_aa: CASSRDRGTSNQPQHF
v_call: TRBV6-1
cdr3_length: 16
j_call: TRBJ1-5

cdr3_aa: CSARGSGDEQFF
v_call: TRBV20-1
cdr3_length: 12
j_call: TRBJ2-1

cdr3_aa: CASSWSQGASGGYTF
v_call: TRBV5-1
cdr3_length: 15
j_call: TRBJ1-2

cdr3_aa: CASSEGSRQGSYNEQFF
v_call: TRBV27
cdr3_length: 17
j_call: TRBJ2-1

cdr3_aa: CASSSQGAGNTEAFF
v_call: TRBV12-3/TRBV12-4
cdr3_length: 15
j_call: TRBJ1-1

cdr3_aa: CASGRQDTEAFF
v_call: TRBV11-2
cdr3_length: 12
j_call: TRBJ1-1

cdr3_aa: CASSMLRDEQFF
v_call: TRBV19
cdr3_length: 12
j_call: TRBJ2-1

cdr3_aa: CASSLVGTVLGEQYF
v_call: TRBV5-4
cdr3_length: 15
j_call: TRBJ2-7

cdr3_aa: CATSRDRTSGATGELFF
v_call: TRBV15
cdr3_length: 17
j_call: TRBJ2-2

cdr3_aa: CASSFRVGETQYF
v_call: TRBV7-9
cdr3_length: 13
j_call: TRBJ2-5

cdr3_aa: CATSDPSQRKDQETQYF
v_call: TRBV24-1
cdr3_length: 17
j_call: TRBJ2-5

cdr3_aa: CASSLSTPEGWNTEAFF
v_call: TRBV5-1
cdr3_length: 17
j_call: TRBJ1-1

cdr3_aa: CASSLQEVNEQFF
v_call: TRBV12-3/TRBV12-4
cdr3_length: 13
j_call: TRBJ2-1

cdr3_aa: CASSERGLYNEQFF
v_call: TRBV25-1
cdr3_length: 14
j_call: TRBJ2-1

cdr3_aa: CASSLVGGRGEYF
v_call: TRBV5-1
cdr3_length: 13
j_call: TRBJ2-5

cdr3_aa: CSVTGTDFSGANVLTF
v_call: TRBV20-1
cdr3_length: 16
j_call: TRBJ2-6

cdr3_aa: CASSLAAGRGNEQFF
v_call: TRBV5-1
cdr3_length: 15
j_call: TRBJ2-1

cdr3_aa: CASSLEMGGGQPQHF
v_call: TRBV7-2
cdr3_length: 15
j_call: TRBJ1-5

cdr3_aa: CSARDPSGSGVYEQYF
v_call: TRBV20-1
cdr3_length: 16
j_call: TRBJ2-7

cdr3_aa: CASSKSGSNQPQHF
v_call: TRBV7-2
cdr3_length: 14
j_call: TRBJ1-5

cdr3_aa: CATSTRDRFTDTQYF
v_call: TRBV15
cdr3_length: 15
j_call: TRBJ2-3

cdr3_aa: CASSQGSYSNQPQHF
v_call: TRBV6-5
cdr3_length: 15
j_call: TRBJ1-5

cdr3_aa: CAINPERTDTQYF
v_call: TRBV10-3
cdr3_length: 13
j_call: TRBJ2-3

cdr3_aa: CASSSREAEQFF
v_call: TRBV7-9
cdr3_length: 12
j_call: TRBJ2-1

cdr3_aa: CTVTGSNYGYTF
v_call: TRBV29-1
cdr3_length: 12
j_call: TRBJ1-2

cdr3_aa: CASRPRTYYNEQFF
v_call: TRBV12-3/TRBV12-4
cdr3_length: 14
j_call: TRBJ2-1

cdr3_aa: CASSLNQGSGEPQHF
v_call: TRBV18
cdr3_length: 15
j_call: TRBJ1-5

cdr3_aa: CASSTDNRGETQYF
v_call: TRBV5-1
cdr3_length: 14
j_call: TRBJ2-5

cdr3_aa: CASTSKRGPSYNEQFF
v_call: TRBV19
cdr3_length: 16
j_call: TRBJ2-1

cdr3_aa: CASRGPLGSPLHF
v_call: TRBV27
cdr3_length: 13
j_call: TRBJ1-6

cdr3_aa: CASRQQPSANEQFF
v_call: TRBV5-1
cdr3_length: 14
j_call: TRBJ2-1

cdr3_aa: CAGASGTSGQETQYF
v_call: TRBV10-3
cdr3_length: 15
j_call: TRBJ2-5

cdr3_aa: CSGRTGYTGELFF
v_call: TRBV29-1
cdr3_length: 13
j_call: TRBJ2-2

cdr3_aa: CSVARDRGQETQYF
v_call: TRBV29-1
cdr3_length: 14
j_call: TRBJ2-5

cdr3_aa: CASSPGAATNEKLFF
v_call: TRBV5-1
cdr3_length: 15
j_call: TRBJ1-4

cdr3_aa: CASSQGQGSYEQYF
v_call: TRBV4-2
cdr3_length: 14
j_call: TRBJ2-7

cdr3_aa: CSARDRPAGDGYTF
v_call: TRBV20-1
cdr3_length: 14
j_call: TRBJ1-2

cdr3_aa: CSASDRIGREHQETQYF
v_call: TRBV20-1
cdr3_length: 17
j_call: TRBJ2-5

cdr3_aa: CASGLGGTNEKLFF
v_call: TRBV12-5
cdr3_length: 14
j_call: TRBJ1-4

cdr3_aa: CASSEQGAGETQYF
v_call: TRBV6-1
cdr3_length: 14
j_call: TRBJ2-5

cdr3_aa: CASKGLAGDNEQFF
v_call: TRBV28
cdr3_length: 14
j_call: TRBJ2-1

cdr3_aa: CSARKGSGSLITFF
v_call: TRBV20-1
cdr3_length: 14
j_call: TRBJ1-1

cdr3_aa: CASSHRDHRRTDTQYF
v_call: TRBV14
cdr3_length: 16
j_call: TRBJ2-3

cdr3_aa: CASSVRRDRDVETQYF
v_call: TRBV21-1
cdr3_length: 16
j_call: TRBJ2-5

cdr3_aa: CALYQGAKNIQYF
v_call: TRBV30
cdr3_length: 13
j_call: TRBJ2-4

cdr3_aa: CASSQDPRGDYQPQHF
v_call: TRBV4-3
cdr3_length: 16
j_call: TRBJ1-5

cdr3_aa: CSASGQNTGELFF
v_call: TRBV20-1
cdr3_length: 13
j_call: TRBJ2-2

cdr3_aa: CASSLWRPVAGRTLEETQYF
v_call: TRBV5-4
cdr3_length: 20
j_call: TRBJ2-5

cdr3_aa: CSVAQGSGEQYF
v_call: TRBV29-1
cdr3_length: 12
j_call: TRBJ2-7